A selection of T cell receptor beta chains follows, all from one sample in a study of cytomegalovirus exposure and HLA in healthy donors. Clones were sequenced by immunoSEQ multiplex PCR, and TCRdb holds only the in-frame ones, with some missing. The sample shows around 120,000 clones, over 60% of them seen only once. Sequencing input: PBMCs. The source is a woman in her thirties or forties in good health and CMV-seronegative. The CDR3 runs from the conserved cysteine through the conserved F or W. A D gene is named only where the DNA matches it firmly. Only part of the rows carry a size: once, few, many, or a class if the clone is expanded.

j_call,clone_size,d_call,v_call,cdr3_nt,cdr3_aa
TRBJ2-3,.,TRBD1,TRBV28,TGTGCCAGCAGAAGCCCGGGACAGGGGCCTACAGATACGCAGTATTTT,CASRSPGQGPTDTQYF
TRBJ2-7,.,.,TRBV7-9,TGTGCCAGCAGCCGCAGTCCGGGAGTCCCCTACGAGCAGTACTTC,CASSRSPGVPYEQYF
TRBJ1-3,.,TRBD1,TRBV10-3,TGTGCCATCAGAGGGGACAGAGGGAGAGCTGGAAACACCATATATTTT,CAIRGDRGRAGNTIYF
TRBJ2-3,.,.,TRBV7-8,TGTGCCAGCAGCTTAGGAGTTACTGATACGCAGTATTTT,CASSLGVTDTQYF
TRBJ2-7,.,.,TRBV28,TGTGCCAGCAGTCCGCACGGTACCTACGAGCAGTACTTC,CASSPHGTYEQYF
TRBJ2-5,.,.,TRBV4-1,TGCGCCAGCAGCCAATCCGGACAGCAAGAGACCCAGTACTTC,CASSQSGQQETQYF
TRBJ2-7,.,TRBD2,TRBV10-3,TGTGCCTCGCTCAGCGGGACCTTGGATCCAGCCGAGCAGTACTTC,CASLSGTLDPAEQYF
TRBJ2-2,.,TRBD1,TRBV5-1,TGCGCCAGCAGCGCCAACCCTGGGACAGGGGGTCACGGGGAGCTGTTTTTT,CASSANPGTGGHGELFF
TRBJ2-1,.,TRBD1,TRBV5-1,TGCGCCAGCAGCTTGGGACAGGGGGTCAATGAGCAGTTCTTC,CASSLGQGVNEQFF
TRBJ1-5,.,.,TRBV5-5,TGTGCCAGCAGGCGGGGCCTCTCGAGCAATCAGCCCCAGCATTTT,CASRRGLSSNQPQHF
TRBJ1-1,.,.,TRBV5-1,TGCGCCAGCAGCGGAGAGGGAGGGAACACTGAAGCTTTCTTT,CASSGEGGNTEAFF
TRBJ2-1,.,.,TRBV5-4,TGTGCCAGCAGCCCATTATTGAAGAGGGATGAGCAGTTCTTC,CASSPLLKRDEQFF
TRBJ2-7,.,.,TRBV15,TGTGCCACCAGCAGAGCCTGGAGGGATGGTTACGAGCAGTACTTC,CATSRAWRDGYEQYF
TRBJ2-1,.,TRBD2,TRBV28,TGTGCCAGCAGGGAGGGACTAGCGGGAGGCCACAATGAGCAGTTCTTC,CASREGLAGGHNEQFF
TRBJ1-1,.,.,TRBV2,TGTGCCAGCAGTGAATATGAGGGCGTAATTTTT,CASSEYEGVIF
TRBJ2-7,.,TRBD1,TRBV6-1,TGTGCCAGCAGCAGACAGGGGGCTGGGGAGCAGTACTTC,CASSRQGAGEQYF
TRBJ1-1,.,.,TRBV28,TGTGCCAGCAGTCTTACAGGGATGAACACTGAAGCTTTCTTT,CASSLTGMNTEAFF
TRBJ2-7,.,TRBD1,TRBV11-2,TGTGCCAGCAGCCTCGGGACAGGGAATTACGAGCAGTACTTC,CASSLGTGNYEQYF
TRBJ2-1,.,.,TRBV5-1,TGCGCCAGCAGCTTGGGGCAGGTTGACAATGAGCAGTTCTTC,CASSLGQVDNEQFF
TRBJ1-5,.,.,TRBV2,TGTGCCAGCAGTTTTGACAGGACTGGGAACCAGCTCAATCAGCCCCAGCATTTT,CASSFDRTGNQLNQPQHF
TRBJ2-7,.,TRBD1,TRBV9,TGTGCCAGCAGCGAAGGACAGGGTCAGTCCGACTACGAGCAGTACTTC,CASSEGQGQSDYEQYF
TRBJ1-1,.,TRBD1,TRBV9,TGTGCCAGCAGCGTAGCTTTACAGGGGGCGAACACTGAAGCTTTCTTT,CASSVALQGANTEAFF
TRBJ1-1,.,.,TRBV23-1,TGCGCCAGCAGCCGATGGGACGTTAGCGGGAGGACTGAAGCTTTCTTT,CASSRWDVSGRTEAFF
TRBJ2-7,.,.,TRBV28,TGTGCCAGCAGTTTAAATGGCCACGAGCAGTACTTC,CASSLNGHEQYF
TRBJ2-7,.,TRBD2,TRBV7-2,TGTGCCAGCAGCCCGGGACTAGCGGGAGCTTCCTACGAGCAGTACTTC,CASSPGLAGASYEQYF
TRBJ2-7,.,.,TRBV6-1,TGTGCCAGCATGAGGACTACCATGAGCTACGAGCAGTACTTC,CASMRTTMSYEQYF
TRBJ2-7,.,.,TRBV2,TGTGCCAGCAGTGATGATGGGTCTAGCGAGCAGTACTTC,CASSDDGSSEQYF
TRBJ1-6,.,.,TRBV7-2,TGTGCCAGCAGCCCCTCAGGATATTCTAATTCACCCCTCCACTTT,CASSPSGYSNSPLHF
TRBJ2-7,.,TRBD2,TRBV7-2,TGTGCCAGCAGTTCCTTCTCCTTGGGACTAGCGGGACGGCCCTACTTC,CASSSFSLGLAGRPYF
TRBJ1-2,.,TRBD1,TRBV5-8,TGTGCCAGCAGCTCCCGGGACAGACTCTATGGCTACACCTTC,CASSSRDRLYGYTF
TRBJ1-1,few,.,TRBV18,TGTGCCAGCTCAGAGGTCACTGAAGCTTTCTTT,CASSEVTEAFF
TRBJ2-7,.,TRBD1,TRBV19,TGTGCCAGTAGTAACAGGGGGACCTTTTCCTACGAGCAGTACTTC,CASSNRGTFSYEQYF
TRBJ2-7,.,.,TRBV7-6,TGTGCCAGCAGCCTCAGACTATCCGGCGCCGAGCAGTACTTC,CASSLRLSGAEQYF
TRBJ2-5,once,.,TRBV4-3,TGCGCCAGCAGCCAAGGGGGAGGAGGGCGGGAGACCCAGTACTTC,CASSQGGGGRETQYF
TRBJ2-1,.,.,TRBV27,TGTGCCAGCAGCCTCGTGGGGAGCGATGAGCAGTTCTTC,CASSLVGSDEQFF
TRBJ2-1,once,TRBD2,TRBV5-1,TGCGCCAGCAGCTTGCTGGCTGTCCGGGAGGGATCCAATGAGCAGTTCTTC,CASSLLAVREGSNEQFF
TRBJ2-5,few,.,TRBV18,TGTGCCAGCTCACCACCGGTAGGGAGCCAAGAGACCCAGTACTTC,CASSPPVGSQETQYF
TRBJ2-1,once,.,TRBV10-2,TGCGCCAGCAGGGGGGGTAGGCTAGCGAACAATGAGCAGTTCTTC,CASRGGRLANNEQFF
TRBJ2-7,.,TRBD1,TRBV6-5,TGTGCCAGCAGTAGGGACAGTGGCGAGCAGTACTTC,CASSRDSGEQYF
TRBJ2-7,.,.,TRBV10-3,TGTGCCACCCTTATCGGGGGTGCCTACGAGCAGTACTTC,CATLIGGAYEQYF
TRBJ2-2,.,TRBD2,TRBV9,TGTGCCAGCAGCGTAGCTAGCGGGAGGGCCCCCGGGGAGCTGTTTTTT,CASSVASGRAPGELFF
TRBJ2-7,.,TRBD2,TRBV29-1,TGCAGCGTTCGGGATAGCGGGACTTACGAGCAGTACTTC,CSVRDSGTYEQYF
TRBJ2-1,.,TRBD2,TRBV19,TGTGCCAGTGGGCTTCGTAGCGGGATTTCCTACAATGAGCAGTTCTTC,CASGLRSGISYNEQFF
TRBJ1-2,.,.,TRBV19,TGTGCCAGTAAGAAAGGGGGTACCTATGGCTACACCTTC,CASKKGGTYGYTF
TRBJ2-1,.,TRBD2,TRBV13,TGTGCCAGCAGCTTAGGAGTAGCGGGAACTGAGCAGTTCTTC,CASSLGVAGTEQFF
TRBJ2-5,.,.,TRBV27,TGTGCCAGCAGTGGAGGGGGGGTGGGAGGGGAGACCCAGTACTTC,CASSGGGVGGETQYF
TRBJ1-5,.,TRBD1,TRBV4-2,TGTGCCAGCAGCCCCATGGACAGGTTATATAGCAATCAGCCCCAGCATTTT,CASSPMDRLYSNQPQHF
TRBJ2-7,few,.,TRBV4-3,TGCGCCAGCAGCCAAGTCGAGCAATCCTACGAGCAGTACTTC,CASSQVEQSYEQYF
TRBJ2-3,.,TRBD2,TRBV4-1,TGCGCCAGCAGCCAGCCGACTAGCGGGAGAGGATATACGCAGTATTTT,CASSQPTSGRGYTQYF
TRBJ1-4,.,TRBD1,TRBV5-1,TGCGCCAGCAACCGACAGGGCCCAGGTGAAAAACTGTTTTTT,CASNRQGPGEKLFF
TRBJ1-2,.,.,TRBV19,TGTGCCAGTAGTCGTCAGGGCCCTCGGGATGGCTACACCTTC,CASSRQGPRDGYTF
TRBJ2-7,.,TRBD1,TRBV7-9,TGTTCCAGCACTAACATTGGGACAGGGGTTGACTACGAGCAGTACTTC,CSSTNIGTGVDYEQYF